A selection of T cell receptor beta chains follows, all from one sample in a study of T cell repertoires in cytomegalovirus infection. These TCRs are of unknown antigen specificity. TCRdb re-derived calls from the reads in MiXCR, one entry per CDR3 protein. The repertoire includes 650,000 to 850,000 distinct CDR3 sequences, roughly 29% of them detected once, and about 12% sits in the top ten. This material consisted of cultured CD8+ T cells from PBMCs, taken from culture after CMV antigen stimulation. The receptors come from a human donor in good health (CMV status not recorded). Some clones in this sample may be carry-over from other donors' samples. The CDR3 runs from the conserved cysteine through the conserved F or W. D genes are given only for firm matches. Clone sizes are given selectively: once, few, many, or a class where the clone is expanded.

D gene: TRBD2
J gene: TRBJ2-3
clone size: many
V gene: TRBV7-9
CDR3 protein: CASSVSGGATDTQYF
CDR3 DNA: TGTGCCAGCAGCGTGAGCGGGGGGGCCACAGATACGCAGTATTTT

D gene: TRBD1
J gene: TRBJ1-4
clone size: few
V gene: TRBV7-9
CDR3 protein: CASSGKGTAYLNEKLFF
CDR3 DNA: TGTGCCAGCAGCGGAAAAGGGACAGCGTACCTCAATGAAAAACTGTTTTTT

D gene: TRBD2
J gene: TRBJ2-5
clone size: .
V gene: TRBV12-3/TRBV12-4
CDR3 protein: CASRAGDEETQYF
CDR3 DNA: TGTGCCAGCAGAGCGGGGGACGAAGAGACCCAGTACTTC

D gene: .
J gene: TRBJ1-5
clone size: many
V gene: TRBV7-8
CDR3 protein: CASSLDGRYSNQPQHF
CDR3 DNA: TGTGCCAGCAGCTTAGATGGGCGGTATAGCAATCAGCCCCAGCATTTT

D gene: .
J gene: TRBJ1-5
clone size: many
V gene: TRBV7-8
CDR3 protein: CASSHRGDSNQPQHF
CDR3 DNA: TGTGCCAGCAGCCACCGCGGGGATAGCAATCAGCCCCAGCATTTT

D gene: .
J gene: TRBJ1-1
clone size: .
V gene: TRBV4-1
CDR3 protein: CASSQARMSGTEAFF
CDR3 DNA: TGCGCCAGCAGCCAAGCCCGAATGTCGGGGACTGAAGCTTTCTTT

D gene: .
J gene: TRBJ2-3
clone size: few
V gene: TRBV5-6
CDR3 protein: CASSFREASTDTQYF
CDR3 DNA: TGTGCCAGCAGCTTTAGGGAAGCTAGCACAGATACGCAGTATTTT

D gene: .
J gene: TRBJ2-7
clone size: once
V gene: TRBV12-3/TRBV12-4
CDR3 protein: CASRTGNEQYF
CDR3 DNA: TGTGCCAGCAGGACGGGGAATGAGCAGTACTTC

D gene: .
J gene: TRBJ1-1
clone size: .
V gene: TRBV24-1
CDR3 protein: CATSDSKTEYPRVAFF
CDR3 DNA: TGTGCCACCAGTGATTCAAAGACAGAATATCCACGAGTTGCTTTCTTT

D gene: .
J gene: TRBJ2-2
clone size: many
V gene: TRBV7-9
CDR3 protein: CASSSNRDPPNTGELFF
CDR3 DNA: TGTGCCAGCAGCTCAAACCGGGACCCCCCGAACACCGGGGAGCTGTTTTTT

D gene: TRBD1
J gene: TRBJ2-3
clone size: few
V gene: TRBV7-9
CDR3 protein: CASSPPPGQSTDTQYF
CDR3 DNA: TGTGCCAGCAGCCCCCCCCCGGGACAGTCCACAGATACGCAGTATTTT